This T cell receptor (beta chain) was obtained from a study of breast tumors, draining lymph nodes, adjacent tissues. Study outcomes and limitations: Data fit most tumor T cells coming from lymph node, expanding in tumor. Luminal-like breast cancer showed significantly greater tumor-nontumor repertoire similarity than basal-like breast cancer did. Tumors had less TCR diversity than lymph nodes, more than nontumor tissue. Tumor T cell lymph node origin was a supported hypothesis, not proven.

Samples came from axillary lymph nodes draining the breast cancer. Trimming took 5 bases from V and 5 from J; bases not matched to a gene: 7. The CDR3 consists of 15 residues. Germline V lookup: CDR1 DFQATT, CDR2 SNEGSKA (reference sequence). This clonotype was detected ten times or more. The antigen remains undetermined. TCRdb re-called the multiplex PCR reads with MiXCR, one entry per CDR3 protein. The sample consists of a few hundred thousand distinct CDR3 sequences, under 35% of them appearing once. The sequencing input was axillary lymph node tissue. The chain recombines TRBV20-1 with TRBJ2-5; 14 nucleotides line up with TRBD2. The TCR originated in a female donor with breast cancer. Some clones in this sample may be carry-over from other donors' samples. CDR3 sequence: CSASTSGRAPETQYF. In DNA form, the CDR3 reads TGCAGTGCTTCGACTAGCGGGAGGGCCCCTGAGACCCAGTACTTC.